This passage covers 25 T cell receptor beta chains from one sample sequenced in a study of blood T cell repertoires in COVID-19. The table came from immunoSEQ multiplex PCR; TCRdb's copy has only in-frame clones and leaves some out. The repertoire consists of about 50,000 clones, with about 72% occurring once and the leading ten covering under 6.5%. Material for sequencing was PBMCs or T cells enriched from blood (not recorded which). These receptors were collected from a woman aged 45-65 years with acute COVID-19.

This clone was counted a single time. The V gene is TRBV19, the J gene TRBJ2-2; D might be TRBD2 (7 bases). Trimming removed 5 bases from V and 3 bases from J, with 16 bases in between. The CDR3 totals 16 residues. Germline V gene data show CDR1 as LNHDA and CDR2 as SQIVND (reference sequence). The CDR3 region has the DNA TGTGCCAGTAGTCCGCACGGGGGGCCCTACACCGGGGAGCTGTTTTTT. This sequence encodes CASSPHGGPYTGELFF.

This clone was seen only a few times. The chain joins TRBV2 to TRBJ1-6; no reliable D call. The CDR3 covers 16 residues. The germline gives CDR1 SNHLY, CDR2 FYNNEI. V was cut by 3 bases and J by 8 bases, with 17 bases left in between. The DNA for the CDR3 is TGTGCCAGCAGTGACAGAACGTGGTTTTTCGATTCACCCCTCCACTTT. It codes for CASSDRTWFFDSPLHF.

This chain connects TRBV5-1 to TRBJ1-6; 8 positions match TRBD1. J was trimmed by 10 bases and V by 0 bases; bases with no gene match: 6. Germline CDR1 reads SGHRS; CDR2 reads YFSETQ. This CDR3 region has 15 residues. Written as DNA, the CDR3 is TGCGCCAGCAGCTTGGCCGGCAGGGGGCTGTCACCCCTCCACTTT. This translates into CASSLAGRGLSPLHF.

The gene calls are TRBV7-2 and TRBJ1-1, with TRBD1 identical over 10 bases. CDR1 is SGHTA and CDR2 is FQGNSA in the germline V gene. Germline trimming cut 1 base from V and 0 bases from J; bases unmatched to any gene: 8. The CDR3 is 18 amino acids. The CDR3 DNA sequence: TGTGCCAGCAGCTTAGGGACAGGGGGTATTTATATGAACACTGAAGCTTTCTTT. The encoded protein is CASSLGTGGIYMNTEAFF.

This clone came up a few times. The genes are TRBV18 and TRBJ2-7, with D perhaps matching TRBD2 (7 bases). V lost 2 bases to trimming and J lost 0 bases, with 11 bases between them. The CDR3 length is 15 residues. CDR1 KGHSH and CDR2 LQKENI come from the germline V gene. The CDR3 DNA sequence: TGTGCCAGCTCACCAGGGGGGGGCCCCTCCTACGAGCAGTACTTC. Translated: CASSPGGGPSYEQYF.

The chain carries TRBV2 and TRBJ1-6; weak D call: TRBD1 (6 bases). CDR3 size: 15 residues. Germline CDR1 reads SNHLY; CDR2 reads FYNNEI. V shed 6 bases and J shed 0 bases, with 9 bases lying between them. The CDR3 DNA is TGTGCCAGCAGACAGGGTAGCTCCTATAATTCACCCCTCCACTTT. Protein: CASRQGSSYNSPLHF.

The V and J genes are TRBV9 and TRBJ1-2; TRBD1 agrees at 11 bases. The J segment lost 5 bases and the V segment lost 3 bases, leaving 3 bases of the junction unmatched. The CDR3 is 14 amino acids. Looked up from germline, CDR1 is SGDLS and CDR2 is YYNGEE. In nucleotides, the CDR3 is TGTGCCAGCAGCGCCGGACAGGGGGCATATGGCTACACCTTC. This encodes CASSAGQGAYGYTF.

The chain uses TRBV9 and TRBJ2-5; D is perhaps TRBD1 (6 bases). This CDR3 region has 13 residues. V was pared by 2 bases and J by 5 bases, with 10 bases between. Germline V gene data show CDR1 as SGDLS and CDR2 as YYNGEE. This CDR3 is CASSVGGRETQYF. DNA of the CDR3: TGTGCCAGCAGCGTTGGGGGCCGGGAGACCCAGTACTTC.

The V gene is TRBV7-3, the J gene TRBJ1-6, with 9 bases fitting TRBD1. This CDR3 is built from 15 residues. V was clipped by 0 bases and J by 8 bases; unmatched bases: 2. From germline, CDR1 is SGHTA and CDR2 FQGTGA. This chain's CDR3 is CASSLTGTGYSPLHF. In DNA form, the CDR3 reads TGTGCCAGCAGCTTAACAGGGACAGGGTATTCACCCCTCCACTTT.

The chain combines TRBV6-5 with TRBJ1-2; the match to TRBD1 covers 10 bases. The germline V gene encodes CDR1 MNHEY and CDR2 SVGAGI. This CDR3 comprises 15 residues. V dropped 5 bases and J dropped 4; count of bases not matched to a gene: 7. In DNA form, the CDR3 reads TGTGCCAGCAGTCGTCGGACAGGGGGTTTCTATGGCTACACCTTC. It codes for CASSRRTGGFYGYTF.

This clone was picked up a small number of times. This rearrangement joins TRBV2 to TRBJ2-2; D perhaps matches TRBD1 (5 bases). The germline CDR1 and CDR2 sequences are SNHLY and FYNNEI. Trimming stripped 7 bases from V and 0 bases from J, with 9 bases between. The CDR3 runs 14 residues. The CDR3 bases are TGTGCCAGCAAGGGGCAGGCGAACACCGGGGAGCTGTTTTTT. It codes for CASKGQANTGELFF.

The V call is TRBV30, the J call TRBJ2-5; 8 bases are a match to TRBD2. The CDR3 has 16 residues. Germline V gene data show CDR1 as GTSNPN and CDR2 as SVGIG (reference sequence). After removal of 2 bases from V and 7 bases from J, the junction contained 15 bases not matched to a gene. The CDR3 here is CAWSRHSPGGLGTQYF. The CDR3 DNA reads TGTGCCTGGAGTCGACACTCTCCGGGGGGGCTGGGGACCCAGTACTTC.

This chain connects TRBV19 to TRBJ1-1, with 8 bases matching TRBD1. V lost 0 bases to trimming and J lost 1 base; unmatched junction nucleotides: 1. The germline gives CDR1 LNHDA, CDR2 SQIVND (reference sequence). This CDR3 spans 15 amino acids. The chain's CDR3 is CASSIDGQGNTEAFF. CDR3 nucleotide sequence: TGTGCCAGTAGTATAGATGGACAGGGGAACACTGAAGCTTTCTTT.

V gene TRBV3-1 (or the pseudogene TRBV3-2) combines with J gene TRBJ2-1, with 7 nucleotides matching TRBD2. V was clipped by 7 bases and J by 3 bases; unmatched bases: 3. CDR1 and CDR2 from the germline V gene are LGHDT and YNNKEL (reference sequence). The CDR3 consists of 13 residues. The CDR3 DNA reads as TGTGCCAGCACAGCGGGGTTCTACAATGAGCAGTTCTTC. Its translation is CASTAGFYNEQFF.

This chain links TRBV2 with TRBJ2-1, with a tentative D call TRBD1 (5 bases). Germline values: CDR1 SNHLY, CDR2 FYNNEI. This CDR3 is 15 amino acids long. Trimming stripped 6 bases from V and 0 bases from J, with 12 bases between. The chain's CDR3 is CASRSDSSSYNEQFF. The CDR3 DNA sequence: TGTGCCAGCAGAAGCGACAGTAGCTCCTACAATGAGCAGTTCTTC.

The table lists this clone with a few counts. This chain joins TRBV5-1 and TRBJ1-1; possibly TRBD1 for D (6 bases). With 6 bases removed from V and 10 bases from J, the gap between germline ends came to 13 bases. The CDR3 spans 11 residues. The germline gives CDR1 SGHRS, CDR2 YFSETQ. CDR3 nucleotide sequence: TGCGCCAGCATGGAGGGGGGGCTAGCTTTCTTT. Translating gives CASMEGGLAFF.

The chain employs TRBV5-1 and TRBJ1-2; D call uncertain. Trimming removed 0 bases from V and 5 bases from J, with 8 bases in between. CDR3 size: 13 residues. Looked up from germline, CDR1 is SGHRS and CDR2 is YFSETQ. The CDR3 protein is CASSLASEYGYTF. The CDR3 nucleotides are TGCGCCAGCAGCTTGGCCAGCGAGTATGGCTACACCTTC.

The chain couples TRBV19 to TRBJ2-1; 11 bases map to TRBD2. V gave up 0 bases and J gave up 7 bases; unmatched junction bases: 5. There are 16 residues in the CDR3. From germline, CDR1 is LNHDA and CDR2 SQIVND (reference sequence). This CDR3 reads CASSIEGRLAGNEQFF. DNA for the CDR3: TGTGCCAGTAGTATAGAAGGTAGACTAGCGGGGAATGAGCAGTTCTTC.

The chain uses TRBV11-2 and TRBJ2-7; tentatively, D is TRBD2 (6 bases). CDR3 size: 17 residues. Germline V gene data show CDR1 as SGHAT and CDR2 as FQNNGV. V shed 1 base and J shed 0 bases, with 16 bases lying between them. In DNA, the CDR3 is TGTGCCAGCAGCTTAGTTATGGGGGGTGGAAGCTCCTACGAGCAGTACTTC. Residues: CASSLVMGGGSSYEQYF.

The chain links TRBV5-4 to TRBJ1-1; 8 bases map to TRBD1. V shed 4 bases and J 1 base; nucleotides not matched to a gene: 6. This CDR3 comprises 15 residues. Germline V gene lookup returns CDR1 SGHNT and CDR2 YYREEE (reference sequence). CDR3 sequence reads: CASSPGQVSNTEAFF. Here the CDR3 DNA reads TGTGCCAGCAGCCCGGGACAGGTCTCGAACACTGAAGCTTTCTTT.

The chain has TRBV7-6 and TRBJ1-1; possibly TRBD1 for D (6 bases). The CDR3 runs 14 residues. V gave up 5 bases and J gave up 1 base, with 11 bases separating them. Germline lookup yields CDR1 SGHVS and CDR2 FNYEAQ. Written as DNA, the CDR3 is TGTGCCAGCAGCGCCAGGGGAGCGAACACTGAAGCTTTCTTT. Translation: CASSARGANTEAFF.

In this sample, this clone turned up once. The V and J genes are TRBV24-1 and TRBJ2-3; D may be TRBD2 (6 bases). In germline, CDR1 is KGHDR, CDR2 SFDVKD. The CDR3 is 16 amino acids. Trimming stripped 2 bases from V and 6 bases from J, with 17 bases between. This CDR3 reads CATSDSRLLEGDTQYF. CDR3 coding DNA: TGTGCCACCAGTGATTCGCGCCTATTGGAGGGTGATACGCAGTATTTT.

This chain links TRBV2 with TRBJ1-2, with a tentative D call TRBD1 (5 bases). Trimming removed 5 bases from V and 3 bases from J, with 16 bases in between. Germline V gene lookup returns CDR1 SNHLY and CDR2 FYNNEI. This CDR3 is built from 15 residues. CDR3 sequence reads: CASSQTRQGDYGYTF. The CDR3 DNA reads as TGTGCCAGCAGTCAGACTCGTCAGGGCGACTATGGCTACACCTTC.

This chain connects TRBV19 to TRBJ1-5; 7 bases are shared with TRBD1. Trimming removed 5 bases from V and 1 base from J; junction bases left unmatched: 8. Germline assignment: CDR1 LNHDA and CDR2 SQIVND (reference sequence). This CDR3 contains 16 residues. DNA of the CDR3: TGTGCCAGTAGTCAACCGACAGGGTCAAGCAATCAGCCCCAGCATTTT. Translation gives CASSQPTGSSNQPQHF.

The chain links TRBV6-5 to TRBJ2-7; 9 bases map to TRBD1. CDR1 MNHEY and CDR2 SVGAGI come from the germline V gene. Germline trimming cut 6 bases from V and 3 bases from J; bases unmatched to any gene: 9. There are 15 residues in the CDR3. The DNA for the CDR3 is TGTGCCAGCAGAGTCCCCGGGACAGGGATCTACGAGCAGTACTTC. This codes for CASRVPGTGIYEQYF.